This paragraph covers one TCR beta chain sequence. The sample is drawn from a study of shared clonotypes between healthy human individuals. This table comes from immunoSEQ multiplex PCR, and its TCRdb copy is limited to in-frame clones, with some not included. The sample yields around 1.4 million clones, 98% seen once. Germline V CDR1 and CDR2: MNHNS, SASEGT. V was pared by 2 bases and J by 0 bases, with 5 bases between. This CDR3 has 14 amino acids. The sequence was collected from a man aged 30-40 years in good health. The sample taken for sequencing was naive CD4+ T cells sorted from blood. Subset given: CD45RA+ positively selected. The chain uses TRBV6-1 and TRBJ1-3, with unresolved D. The CDR3 nucleotides are TGTGCCAGCAGTGAACAGAACTCTGGAAACACCATATATTTT. Amino acid sequence: CASSEQNSGNTIYF.